A selection of T cell receptor beta chains follows, all from one sample in a study of T cells in Graves' hyperthyroidism and ophthalmopathy. MiXCR was run by TCRdb on the multiplex PCR reads, yielding one entry per CDR3 protein. The table records about 280,000 distinct CDR3 sequences, less than 30% of them present only once. The specimen was blood. These TCRs come from a man between 35 and 55 years old with Graves' hyperthyroidism that later progressed to Graves' ophthalmopathy. Both conserved end residues are part of each CDR3. Each record gives: V gene, J gene, clone size, D gene, CDR3 DNA, CDR3 protein. The D gene is left open where the match is weak. Some rows have no size entry. The others give once, few or many, or a class for an expanded clone.

V gene: TRBV18; J gene: TRBJ1-1; clone size: many; D gene: TRBD1; CDR3 DNA: TGTGCCAGCTCACCTTCGTGGGACAGGAGAGTCACTGAAGCTTTCTTT; CDR3 protein: CASSPSWDRRVTEAFF
V gene: TRBV2; J gene: TRBJ2-7; clone size: many; D gene: NA; CDR3 DNA: TGTGCCAGCAGCATTTACGAGCAGTACTTC; CDR3 protein: CASSIYEQYF
V gene: TRBV12-3/TRBV12-4; J gene: TRBJ1-1; clone size: many; D gene: NA; CDR3 DNA: TGTGCCAGCAGTTTCCAGGAGTTGAACACTGAAGCTTTCTTT; CDR3 protein: CASSFQELNTEAFF
V gene: TRBV15; J gene: TRBJ2-7; clone size: NA; D gene: TRBD1; CDR3 DNA: TGTGCCACCAGCAGAACAACAGGGGGCGATGCCTACGAGCAGTACTTC; CDR3 protein: CATSRTTGGDAYEQYF
V gene: TRBV7-9; J gene: TRBJ2-2; clone size: many; D gene: NA; CDR3 DNA: TGTGCCAGCAGCAAACGGGGCCACCGTACCGGGGAGCTGTTTTTT; CDR3 protein: CASSKRGHRTGELFF
V gene: TRBV6-2/TRBV6-3; J gene: TRBJ2-2; clone size: many; D gene: TRBD2; CDR3 DNA: TGTGCCAGCAGTTCTCGACTAGCGGGCCTTTTCACCGGGGAGCTGTTTTTT; CDR3 protein: CASSSRLAGLFTGELFF
V gene: TRBV6-2/TRBV6-3; J gene: TRBJ1-5; clone size: NA; D gene: NA; CDR3 DNA: TGTGCCAGCAGTTACTGGGGGGAAGGATACCAGCCCCAGCATTTT; CDR3 protein: CASSYWGEGYQPQHF
V gene: TRBV28; J gene: TRBJ2-5; clone size: NA; D gene: NA; CDR3 DNA: TGTGCCAGCAGTCCCCTCGGGCCGGTTCACGTACAAGAGACCCAGTACTTC; CDR3 protein: CASSPLGPVHVQETQYF
V gene: TRBV12-3/TRBV12-4; J gene: TRBJ2-7; clone size: many; D gene: NA; CDR3 DNA: TGTGCCAGCAGACGGAGGACCTCCTACGAGCAGTACTTC; CDR3 protein: CASRRRTSYEQYF
V gene: TRBV20-1; J gene: TRBJ2-7; clone size: NA; D gene: TRBD2; CDR3 DNA: TGCAGTGCGGACCCGGGACTAGCCTACGAGCAGTACTTC; CDR3 protein: CSADPGLAYEQYF
V gene: TRBV7-2; J gene: TRBJ2-2; clone size: many; D gene: TRBD1; CDR3 DNA: TGTGCCAGCAGCTTACCGGGACAGGTGAACACCGGGGAGCTGTTTTTT; CDR3 protein: CASSLPGQVNTGELFF
V gene: TRBV6-2/TRBV6-3; J gene: TRBJ2-7; clone size: NA; D gene: NA; CDR3 DNA: TGTGCCAGCAGGAGGACTCCCTACGAGCAGTACTTC; CDR3 protein: CASRRTPYEQYF
V gene: TRBV12-5; J gene: TRBJ2-2; clone size: many; D gene: NA; CDR3 DNA: TGTGCTAGTGGTTTGGGACAACTTAACACCGGGGAGCTGTTTTTT; CDR3 protein: CASGLGQLNTGELFF
V gene: TRBV5-6; J gene: TRBJ2-5; clone size: many; D gene: NA; CDR3 DNA: TGTGCCAGCAGCAACCGGGAGACCCAGTACTTC; CDR3 protein: CASSNRETQYF
V gene: TRBV29-1; J gene: TRBJ1-2; clone size: many; D gene: TRBD1; CDR3 DNA: TGCAGCACGACCCGACGTGGACAGGGGTACGGCTACACCTTC; CDR3 protein: CSTTRRGQGYGYTF
V gene: TRBV12-3/TRBV12-4; J gene: TRBJ1-2; clone size: NA; D gene: NA; CDR3 DNA: TGTGCCAGCAGCGTTTCTGTCTATGGCTACACCTTC; CDR3 protein: CASSVSVYGYTF
V gene: TRBV6-1; J gene: TRBJ1-1; clone size: NA; D gene: NA; CDR3 DNA: TGTGCCAGCATCACGACGCAGGGGATGGCCACTGAAGCTTTCTTT; CDR3 protein: CASITTQGMATEAFF
V gene: TRBV20-1; J gene: TRBJ2-6; clone size: few; D gene: NA; CDR3 DNA: TGCAGTGCGCCGGGTGTACCTGGGGCCAACGTCCTGACTTTC; CDR3 protein: CSAPGVPGANVLTF
V gene: TRBV11-3; J gene: TRBJ2-7; clone size: many; D gene: NA; CDR3 DNA: TGTGCCAGCAGCCAGAGTAGGACTCGTGAGCAGTACTTC; CDR3 protein: CASSQSRTREQYF
V gene: TRBV12-3/TRBV12-4; J gene: TRBJ2-7; clone size: NA; D gene: TRBD2; CDR3 DNA: TGTGCCAGCAGTTCCCTAGCGGGGGGTGGCGACGAGCAGTACTTC; CDR3 protein: CASSSLAGGGDEQYF
V gene: TRBV2; J gene: TRBJ1-5; clone size: many; D gene: NA; CDR3 DNA: TGTGCCAGCAGTGAAGGTGCGTCGGGCAATCAGCCCCAGCATTTT; CDR3 protein: CASSEGASGNQPQHF
V gene: TRBV20-1; J gene: TRBJ2-7; clone size: many; D gene: NA; CDR3 DNA: TGCAGTGCTCCCGACAATACCGACGAGCAGTACTTC; CDR3 protein: CSAPDNTDEQYF